The source of this T cell receptor beta chain is a study of blood T cell repertoires in COVID-19. The assay was immunoSEQ multiplex PCR, and TCRdb's table has in-frame clones only and misses some. The sample has 150,000 to 200,000 clones, around nine tenths seen once. The CDR3 covers 16 residues. CDR1 and CDR2 (germline): MGHRA, YSYEKL. V lost 4 bases and J lost 3, with 19 bases in between. Recruited during active infection, patients (from Seattle) were subsequently followed longitudinally. The sequence was collected from a woman in her 70s with COVID-19, enrolled during active disease. Sequenced material: peripheral blood. J is TRBJ2-7 and V is TRBV4-1; weak D call: TRBD2 (7 bases). The CDR3 DNA sequence: TGCGCCAGCAGCCGACCAACGGGGGGCAGGGACTACGAGCAGTACTTC. Protein product: CASSRPTGGRDYEQYF.